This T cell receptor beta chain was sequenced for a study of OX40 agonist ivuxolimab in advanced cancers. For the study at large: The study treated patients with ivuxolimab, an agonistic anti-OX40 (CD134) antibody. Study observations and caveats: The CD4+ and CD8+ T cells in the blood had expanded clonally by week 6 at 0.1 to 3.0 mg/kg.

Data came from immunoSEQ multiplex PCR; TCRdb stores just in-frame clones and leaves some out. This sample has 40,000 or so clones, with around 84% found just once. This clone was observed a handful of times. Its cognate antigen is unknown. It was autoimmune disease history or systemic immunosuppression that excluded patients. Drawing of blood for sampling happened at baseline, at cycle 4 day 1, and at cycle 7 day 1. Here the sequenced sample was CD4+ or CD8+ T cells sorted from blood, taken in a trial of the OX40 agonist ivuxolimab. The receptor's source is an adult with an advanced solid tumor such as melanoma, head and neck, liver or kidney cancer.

CDR3 nucleotide sequence: TGCGCCAGCAGCCAAGAACAGGGGAACTATGGCTACACCTTC. This encodes CASSQEQGNYGYTF. V is TRBV4-3 and J is TRBJ1-2, with TRBD1 matching over 7 bases. CDR1 and CDR2 (germline): LGHNA, YSLEER. The CDR3 covers 14 residues. V trimming: 0 bases; J trimming: 2 bases; junction bases outside the gene matches: 0.